The clone carrying this T cell receptor (beta chain) was seen only once. Losses at the gene ends were 5 bases for V and 6 bases for J; bases not matched to a gene: 2. Per germline, CDR1 LNHDA and CDR2 SQIVND (reference sequence). This CDR3 contains 15 residues. This entry belongs to a study of blood T cell repertoires in COVID-19. The table came from immunoSEQ multiplex PCR; TCRdb's copy has only in-frame clones and leaves some out. The table records 150,000 to 200,000 clones, roughly 93% of them present only once. This clonotype was sampled from a man between 18 and 35 years old with acute or convalescent COVID-19. The sequenced sample was peripheral blood. The chain employs TRBV19 and TRBJ2-3; 16 bases fit TRBD2. CDR3 protein: CASSVGLAGGDTQYF. CDR3 nucleotides: TGTGCCAGTAGTGTGGGACTAGCGGGGGGGGATACGCAGTATTTT. Looking up the rest from reference TRBV19 and TRBJ2-3 gives the full variable domain: DGGITQSPKYLFRKEGQNVTLSCEQNLNHDAMYWYRQDPGQGLRLIYYSQIVNDFQKGDIAEGYSVSREKKESFPLTVTSAQKNPTAFYLCASSVGLAGGDTQYFGPGTRLTVL.